The 26 T cell receptor beta chains reported below all come from one sample, sequenced in a study of blood T cell repertoires in COVID-19. Produced via immunoSEQ multiplex PCR; TCRdb's table is partial and in-frame only. The sample records about 77,000 clones, less than 85% being singletons. The sequenced material came from peripheral blood. The source of these receptors is a woman aged 70-85 years with acute or convalescent COVID-19.

The J gene is TRBJ1-2, the V gene TRBV13; D might be TRBD1 (6 bases). Trimming shortened V by 6 bases and J by 5 bases, and 13 bases separated the two germline ends. The CDR3 is 13 residues long. From germline, CDR1 is PRHDT and CDR2 FYEKMQ (reference sequence). The CDR3: CASSRLGQYGYTF. For the CDR3, the DNA is TGTGCCAGCAGTCGACTCGGACAGTATGGCTACACCTTC.

Concerning this clone: A junction boundary mismatches the germline segment, possibly from a read error. V gene TRBV11-2 combines with J gene TRBJ1-2; D is uncertain. The CDR3 has 15 residues. Germline values: CDR1 SGHAT, CDR2 FQNNGV. Here the CDR3 DNA reads TGTGCCAGCACCTTAACCGGGGAGTATTTGTATGGCTACACCTTC. It codes for CASTLTGEYLYGYTF.

The CDR3 is CASSLTGVKETQYF. CDR3 coding DNA: TGTGCCAGCAGCTTGACGGGGGTTAAAGAGACCCAGTACTTC. This rearrangement joins TRBV5-8 to TRBJ2-5; weak D call: TRBD2 (6 bases). Trimming took off 1 base at V and 3 bases at J, with 10 bases between the two ends. The CDR3 covers 14 residues. From germline, CDR1 is SGHTS and CDR2 YDEGEE.

The chain joins TRBV24-1 to TRBJ2-5, with D unclear. The ends were cut back, 3 bases at V and 5 bases at J, with 9 bases in the middle. Germline V gene data show CDR1 as KGHDR and CDR2 as SFDVKD. The CDR3 covers 13 residues. CDR3 loop: CATSDGVWETQYF. In nucleotides, the CDR3 is TGTGCCACCAGTGATGGAGTGTGGGAGACCCAGTACTTC.

Here the CDR3 DNA reads TGTGCCAGCAGCTTAAAAACCCCACTTGCGGGGGTCCCAAATGAGCAGTTCTTC. It translates to CASSLKTPLAGVPNEQFF. The V gene is TRBV5-6, the J gene TRBJ2-1; 7 positions match TRBD2. In germline, CDR1 is SGHDT, CDR2 YYEEEE. The CDR3 consists of 18 residues. The trim removed 2 bases at V and 7 bases at J, leaving 18 bases unmatched. Drawing the rest from reference TRBV5-6 and TRBJ2-1, the complete variable domain is DAGVTQSPTHLIKTRGQQVTLRCSPKSGHDTVSWYQQALGQGPQFIFQYYEEEERQRGNFPDRFSGHQFPNYSSELNVNALLLGDSALYLCASSLKTPLAGVPNEQFFGPGTRLTVL.

The chain recombines TRBV7-8 with TRBJ1-6, with a weak D call TRBD1 (6 bases). The germline V and J ends were trimmed by 7 bases and 8 bases, with 15 bases remaining between them. Per germline, CDR1 SGHVS and CDR2 FQNEAQ. The CDR3 loop spans 14 amino acids. CDR3 sequence (DNA): TGTGCCAGCACCGGGGGGCAGGGTTATTCACCCCTCCACTTT. It codes for CASTGGQGYSPLHF.

The chain couples TRBV28 to TRBJ1-1; D gene ambiguous. V was shortened by 2 bases and J by 4 bases, with 5 bases between the two germline ends. Germline CDR1 reads MDHEN; CDR2 reads SYDVKM. This CDR3 has 12 residues. CDR3 protein: CASSLRGTEAFF. CDR3 bases: TGTGCCAGCAGTTTACGGGGCACTGAAGCTTTCTTT. The full variable domain, its missing parts supplied by reference TRBV28 and TRBJ1-1, is DVKVTQSSRYLVKRTGEKVFLECVQDMDHENMFWYRQDPGLGLRLIYFSYDVKMKEKGDIPEGYSVSREKKERFSLILESASTNQTSMYLCASSLRGTEAFFGQGTRLTVV.

This rearrangement joins TRBV3-1 (or the pseudogene TRBV3-2) to TRBJ2-3; possible D gene TRBD2, 6 bases. Trimming cost V 4 bases and J 3 bases, with 11 bases left between them. Germline V gives CDR1 LGHDT, CDR2 YNNKEL (reference sequence). The CDR3 consists of 14 residues. The CDR3 DNA sequence: TGTGCCAGCAGCCTCTCCCGGGGGACAGATACGCAGTATTTT. It codes for CASSLSRGTDTQYF.

The gene calls are TRBV11-3 and TRBJ2-5; 7 positions match TRBD2. This CDR3 is built from 14 residues. The junction had 3 bases not matched to a gene; V was cut back by 5 bases and J by 0 bases. CDR1 SGHNT and CDR2 YENEEA come from the germline V gene. The CDR3 nucleotides are TGTGCCAGCAGCCCAGCGGGGAACCAAGAGACCCAGTACTTC. Translated, it gives CASSPAGNQETQYF.

J is TRBJ1-6 and V is TRBV9; no definite D call. The CDR3 has 15 amino acids. Per germline, CDR1 SGDLS and CDR2 YYNGEE. V shed 4 bases and J shed 4 bases, with 12 bases lying between them. In DNA form, the CDR3 reads TGTGCCAGCAGCCCGAATTTCGGTTATAATTCACCCCTCCACTTT. Translating it yields CASSPNFGYNSPLHF. The variable domain in full, completed from reference TRBV9 and TRBJ1-6, reads DSGVTQTPKHLITATGQRVTLRCSPRSGDLSVYWYQQSLDQGLQFLIQYYNGEERAKGNILERFSAQQFPDLHSELNLSSLELGDSALYFCASSPNFGYNSPLHFGNGTRLTVT.

The chain links TRBV25-1 to TRBJ1-1, with 11 positions matching TRBD1. Germline V gene data show CDR1 as MGHDK and CDR2 as SYGVNS. The trim removed 6 bases at V and 4 bases at J, leaving 1 base unmatched. The CDR3 is 13 residues long. CDR3 DNA: TGTGCCAGCAGGGGGACAGGGGGCACTGAAGCTTTCTTT. This codes for CASRGTGGTEAFF.

The CDR3 nucleotides read TGTGCCAGCAGCGTAGGACAGGGGGCTGGAAACACCATATATTTT. Its translation is CASSVGQGAGNTIYF. The chain recombines TRBV9 with TRBJ1-3; 9 bases align to TRBD1. CDR1 and CDR2 (germline): SGDLS, YYNGEE. The V gene end was trimmed by 0 bases and the J gene end by 2 bases; junction bases not matched to a gene: 0. This CDR3 is built from 15 residues.

The chain links TRBV5-5 to TRBJ1-5, with 9 positions matching TRBD1. J was trimmed by 6 bases and V by 2 bases; bases with no gene match: 12. CDR1 is SGHKS and CDR2 is YYEKEE in the germline V gene (reference sequence). The CDR3 loop spans 17 amino acids. This CDR3 reads CASSFGPRDRDRQPQHF. The CDR3 region has the DNA TGTGCCAGCAGCTTTGGCCCCCGGGACAGGGATCGTCAGCCCCAGCATTTT.

This clone was detected a few times. The V gene is TRBV2, the J gene TRBJ2-7; D is undetermined. The V end was cut by 3 bases, the J end by 9 bases, with 18 bases between. CDR1 is SNHLY, CDR2 FYNNEI, per germline. The CDR3 consists of 14 residues. Written as DNA, the CDR3 is TGTGCCAGCAGTGATTCTCAGCTAGTTCCAAGGCAGTACTTC. Translated: CASSDSQLVPRQYF.

The rearrangement links TRBV7-2 to TRBJ1-2; D not resolved. The CDR3 has 16 residues. CDR1 SGHTA and CDR2 FQGNSA come from the germline V gene. V lost 0 bases, J lost 2 bases, and 13 bases lay in between. CDR3 sequence: CASSLAITGGNYGYTF. The CDR3 DNA sequence: TGTGCCAGCAGCTTAGCGATCACGGGAGGCAACTATGGCTACACCTTC.

The rearrangement uses TRBV6-5 and TRBJ2-3; 7 positions agree with TRBD1. The CDR3 loop spans 15 amino acids. V was pared by 8 bases and J by 0 bases, with 8 bases of the junction left unmatched. Germline CDR1 reads MNHEY; CDR2 reads SVGAGI. This CDR3 reads CASRLGQSSTDTQYF. CDR3 sequence (DNA): TGTGCCAGCCGATTGGGACAGTCTAGCACAGATACGCAGTATTTT.

The chain recombines TRBV4-3 with TRBJ2-1; 10 bases match TRBD1. CDR1 and CDR2 from the germline V gene are LGHNA and YSLEER. J was trimmed by 4 bases and V by 4 bases; bases with no gene match: 4. There are 15 residues in the CDR3. The CDR3 region has the DNA TGCGCCAGCAGCCGGGGACAGGGGAATTACAATGAGCAGTTCTTC. Encoded protein: CASSRGQGNYNEQFF.

The J gene is TRBJ2-7, the V gene TRBV6-5; D is perhaps TRBD2 (5 bases). Trimming removed 6 bases from V and 6 bases from J, with 9 bases in between. This CDR3 is 11 amino acids long. Germline assignment: CDR1 MNHEY and CDR2 SVGAGI. CDR3 nucleotides: TGTGCCAGCAGACTAGGGAGCGAGCAGTACTTC. It codes for CASRLGSEQYF.

This chain uses TRBV9 with TRBJ1-2; D perhaps matches TRBD1 (5 bases). V was shortened by 4 bases and J by 5 bases, with 18 bases between the two germline ends. The CDR3 runs 15 residues. CDR1 is SGDLS, CDR2 YYNGEE, per germline. CDR3 DNA: TGTGCCAGCAGCCCATGGACCCAACGGGGGTATGGCTACACCTTC. It translates to CASSPWTQRGYGYTF. The full variable domain, with the rest looked up from reference TRBV9 and TRBJ1-2, is DSGVTQTPKHLITATGQRVTLRCSPRSGDLSVYWYQQSLDQGLQFLIQYYNGEERAKGNILERFSAQQFPDLHSELNLSSLELGDSALYFCASSPWTQRGYGYTFGSGTRLTVV.

The chain carries TRBV4-1 and TRBJ1-5; D may be TRBD1 (6 bases). Trimming removed 4 bases from V and 6 bases from J, with 13 bases in between. This CDR3 region has 14 residues. Germline assignment: CDR1 MGHRA and CDR2 YSYEKL. The CDR3 region is CASSLIRGGQPQHF. As DNA, the CDR3 is TGCGCCAGCAGCCTTATTAGGGGGGGTCAGCCCCAGCATTTT.

The gene calls are TRBV5-4 and TRBJ2-7, with 8 bases identical to TRBD2. The CDR3 extends over 14 amino acids. The V gene end was trimmed by 2 bases and the J gene end by 1 base; junction bases not matched to a gene: 2. The germline gives CDR1 SGHNT, CDR2 YYREEE (reference sequence). The DNA of the CDR3 is TGTGCCAGCAGCTTCGCGGGGGGATCCTACGAGCAGTACTTC. It is translated as CASSFAGGSYEQYF.

The chain couples TRBV9 to TRBJ1-2; D gene ambiguous. The germline V gene has CDR1 SGDLS and CDR2 YYNGEE. The CDR3 covers 15 residues. The V and J ends lost 0 bases and 3 bases respectively, with 12 bases between them. CDR3 protein: CASSVGKLGDYGYTF. CDR3 bases: TGTGCCAGCAGCGTAGGTAAATTGGGAGACTATGGCTACACCTTC.

CDR3 sequence (DNA): TGTGCCAGCAGCTTGTCTCCTAGTAGTGGGAATGAGCAGTTCTTC. Translated, it gives CASSLSPSSGNEQFF. V gene TRBV5-4 combines with J gene TRBJ2-1; D is uncertain. V lost 1 base, J lost 7 bases, and 15 bases lay in between. The CDR3 length is 15 residues. Germline V gene lookup returns CDR1 SGHNT and CDR2 YYREEE (reference sequence).

The chain uses TRBV7-8 and TRBJ1-5; the D is unclear. This CDR3 region has 12 residues. V was shortened by 4 bases and J by 4 bases, with 5 bases between the two germline ends. Germline CDR1 SGHVS, CDR2 FQNEAQ. The CDR3 bases are TGTGCCAGCAGCTCCTTGAATCAGCCCCAGCATTTT. Encoded protein: CASSSLNQPQHF.

The CDR3 region is CASSRDRGSYNSPLHF. As DNA, the CDR3 is TGTGCCAGCAGCCGGGACAGGGGCTCGTATAATTCACCCCTCCACTTT. The chain links TRBV14 to TRBJ1-6; 10 nucleotides line up with TRBD1. Per germline, CDR1 SGHDN and CDR2 FVKESK. The V and J ends lost 4 bases and 4 bases, in that order; junction bases with no gene match: 4. The CDR3 sequence is 16 residues long.

The chain links TRBV27 to TRBJ1-1, with TRBD1 matching over 8 bases. Germline V CDR1 and CDR2: MNHEY, SMNVEV (reference sequence). V was clipped by 8 bases and J by 3 bases; unmatched bases: 14. There are 16 residues in the CDR3. The CDR3 DNA follows: TGTGCCAGCGTTCGGACAGGGCTCCTTATGGACACTGAAGCTTTCTTT. As protein: CASVRTGLLMDTEAFF.